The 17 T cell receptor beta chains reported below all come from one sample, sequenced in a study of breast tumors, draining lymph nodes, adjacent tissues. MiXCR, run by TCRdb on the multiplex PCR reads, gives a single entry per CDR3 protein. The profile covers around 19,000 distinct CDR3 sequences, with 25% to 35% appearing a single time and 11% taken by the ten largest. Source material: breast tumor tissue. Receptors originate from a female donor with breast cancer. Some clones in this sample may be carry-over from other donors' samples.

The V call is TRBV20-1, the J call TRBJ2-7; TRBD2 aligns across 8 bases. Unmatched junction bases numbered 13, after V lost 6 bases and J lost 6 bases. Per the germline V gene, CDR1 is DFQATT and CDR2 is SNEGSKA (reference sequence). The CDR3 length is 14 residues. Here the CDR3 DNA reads TGCAGTGCCACCTCTGGGACTAGGGTAAGCGAGCAGTACTTC. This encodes CSATSGTRVSEQYF.

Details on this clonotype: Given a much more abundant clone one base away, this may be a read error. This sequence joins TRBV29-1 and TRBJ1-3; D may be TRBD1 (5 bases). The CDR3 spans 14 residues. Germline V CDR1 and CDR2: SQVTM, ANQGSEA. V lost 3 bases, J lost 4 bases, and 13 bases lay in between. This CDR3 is CSVEARGWGNTIYF. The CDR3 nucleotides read TGCAGCGTTGAGGCTCGGGGCTGGGGAAACACCATATATTTT.

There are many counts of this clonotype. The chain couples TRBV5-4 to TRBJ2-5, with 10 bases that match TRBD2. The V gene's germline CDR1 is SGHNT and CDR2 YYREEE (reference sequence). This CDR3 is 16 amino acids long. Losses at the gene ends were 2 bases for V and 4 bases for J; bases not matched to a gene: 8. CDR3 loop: CASSFYLAGVGETQYF. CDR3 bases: TGTGCCAGCAGCTTTTATCTAGCGGGAGTAGGAGAGACCCAGTACTTC. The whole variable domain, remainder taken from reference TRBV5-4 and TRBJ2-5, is ETGVTQSPTHLIKTRGQQVTLRCSSQSGHNTVSWYQQALGQGPQFIFQYYREEENGRGNFPPRFSGLQFPNYSSELNVNALELDDSALYLCASSFYLAGVGETQYFGPGTRLLVL.

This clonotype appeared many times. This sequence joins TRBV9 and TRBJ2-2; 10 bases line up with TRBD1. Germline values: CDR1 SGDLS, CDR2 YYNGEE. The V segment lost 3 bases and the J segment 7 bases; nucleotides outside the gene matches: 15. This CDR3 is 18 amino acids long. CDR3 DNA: TGTGCCAGCAGCGCTATTTCCGGCGGGACAGGGGACGGCGGGGAGCTGTTTTTT. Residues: CASSAISGGTGDGGELFF.

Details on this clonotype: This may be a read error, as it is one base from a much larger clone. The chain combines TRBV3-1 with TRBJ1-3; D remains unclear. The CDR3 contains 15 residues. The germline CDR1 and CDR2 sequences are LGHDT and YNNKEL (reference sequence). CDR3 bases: TGTGCCAGCAGCCAAGTACGGAACTCTGGAAGCACCATATATTTT. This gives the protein CASSQVRNSGSTIYF.

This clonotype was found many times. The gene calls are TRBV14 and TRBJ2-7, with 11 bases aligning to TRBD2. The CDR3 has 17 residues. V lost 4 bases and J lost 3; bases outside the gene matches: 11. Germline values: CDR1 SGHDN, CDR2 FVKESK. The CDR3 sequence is CASSLSGSGRAVYEQYF. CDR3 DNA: TGTGCCAGCAGCCTGTCGGGTAGCGGGAGGGCCGTCTACGAGCAGTACTTC.

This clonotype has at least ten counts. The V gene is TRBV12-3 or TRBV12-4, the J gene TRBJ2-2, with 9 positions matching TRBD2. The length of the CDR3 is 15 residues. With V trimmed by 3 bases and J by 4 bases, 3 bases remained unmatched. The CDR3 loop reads CASSLLAGSTGELFF. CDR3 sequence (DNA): TGTGCCAGCAGTTTGCTAGCGGGGAGCACCGGGGAGCTGTTTTTT.

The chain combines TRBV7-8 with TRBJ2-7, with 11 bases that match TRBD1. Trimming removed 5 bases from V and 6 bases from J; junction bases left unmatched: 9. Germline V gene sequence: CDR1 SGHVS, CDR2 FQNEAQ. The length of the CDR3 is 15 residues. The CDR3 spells CASSLPGTGGFEQYF. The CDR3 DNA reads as TGTGCCAGCAGCCTACCTGGGACAGGGGGGTTCGAGCAGTACTTC. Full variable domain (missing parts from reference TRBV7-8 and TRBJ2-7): GAGVSQSPRYKVAKRGQDVALRCDPISGHVSLFWYQQALGQGPEFLTYFQNEAQLDKSGLPSDRFFAERPEGSVSTLKIQRTQQEDSAVYLCASSLPGTGGFEQYFGPGTRLTVT.

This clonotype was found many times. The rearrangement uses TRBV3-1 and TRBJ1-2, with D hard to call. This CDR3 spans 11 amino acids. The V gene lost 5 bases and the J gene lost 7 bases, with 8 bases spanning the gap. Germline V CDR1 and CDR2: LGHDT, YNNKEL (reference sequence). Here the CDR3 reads CASSDFGGYTF. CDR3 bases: TGTGCCAGCAGCGACTTCGGTGGCTACACCTTC.

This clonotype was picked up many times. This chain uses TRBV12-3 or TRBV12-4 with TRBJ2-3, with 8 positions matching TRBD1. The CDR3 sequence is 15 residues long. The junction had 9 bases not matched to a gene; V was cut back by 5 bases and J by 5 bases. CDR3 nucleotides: TGTGCCAGCAGTCCCGCGCGGACAGGGAAAGATACGCAGTATTTT. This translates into CASSPARTGKDTQYF.

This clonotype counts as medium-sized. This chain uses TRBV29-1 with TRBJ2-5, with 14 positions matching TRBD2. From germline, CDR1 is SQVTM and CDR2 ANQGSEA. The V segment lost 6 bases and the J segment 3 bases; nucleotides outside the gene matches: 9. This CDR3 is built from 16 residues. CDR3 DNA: TGCAGCGTCGAGCCGGGACTAGCGGGAGATAAAGAGACCCAGTACTTC. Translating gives CSVEPGLAGDKETQYF.

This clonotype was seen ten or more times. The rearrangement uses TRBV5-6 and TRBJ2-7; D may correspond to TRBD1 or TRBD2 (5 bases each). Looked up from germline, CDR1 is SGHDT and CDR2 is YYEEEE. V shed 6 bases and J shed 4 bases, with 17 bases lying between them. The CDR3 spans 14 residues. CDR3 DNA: TGTGCCAGCACCCCTCCGGGACCCCCTTACGAGCAGTACTTC. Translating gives CASTPPGPPYEQYF.

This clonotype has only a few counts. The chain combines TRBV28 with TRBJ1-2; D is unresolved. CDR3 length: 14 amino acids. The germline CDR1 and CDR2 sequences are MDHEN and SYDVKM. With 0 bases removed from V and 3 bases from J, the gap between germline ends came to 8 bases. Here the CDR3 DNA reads TGTGCCAGCAGTTTATGGGACGTATACTATGGCTACACCTTC. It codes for CASSLWDVYYGYTF.

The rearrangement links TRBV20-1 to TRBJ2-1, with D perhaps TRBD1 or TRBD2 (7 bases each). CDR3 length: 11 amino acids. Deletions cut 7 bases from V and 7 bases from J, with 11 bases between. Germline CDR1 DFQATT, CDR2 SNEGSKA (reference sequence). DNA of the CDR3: TGCAGTGTTCAGGGGGGGAATGAGCAGTTCTTC. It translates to CSVQGGNEQFF.

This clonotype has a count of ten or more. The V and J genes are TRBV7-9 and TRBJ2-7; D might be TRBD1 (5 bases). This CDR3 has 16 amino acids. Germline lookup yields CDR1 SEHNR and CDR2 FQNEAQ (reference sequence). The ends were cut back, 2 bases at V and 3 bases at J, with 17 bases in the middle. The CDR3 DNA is TGTGCCAGCAGCTTACTGGCCGGTCAGGGCCACTACGAGCAGTACTTC. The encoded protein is CASSLLAGQGHYEQYF.

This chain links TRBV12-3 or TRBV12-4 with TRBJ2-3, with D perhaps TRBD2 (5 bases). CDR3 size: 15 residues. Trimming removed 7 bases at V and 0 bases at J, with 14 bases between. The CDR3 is CASTRRAGSTDTQYF. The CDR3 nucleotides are TGTGCCAGCACCCGGCGGGCTGGGAGCACAGATACGCAGTATTTT.

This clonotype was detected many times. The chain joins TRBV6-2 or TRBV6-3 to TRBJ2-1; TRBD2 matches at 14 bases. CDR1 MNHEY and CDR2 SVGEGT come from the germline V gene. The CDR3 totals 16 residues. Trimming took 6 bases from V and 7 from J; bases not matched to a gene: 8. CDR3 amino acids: CASRGLAGEPGNEQFF. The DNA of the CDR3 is TGTGCCAGCAGGGGACTAGCGGGAGAGCCTGGGAATGAGCAGTTCTTC.